The 24 T cell receptor beta chains below come from one sample, sequenced in a study of cytomegalovirus exposure and HLA in healthy donors. This PCR relied on a set of 60 Vbeta primers and 13 Jbeta primers. The repertoire was sequenced with immunoSEQ multiplex PCR; TCRdb's copy has only in-frame clones and lacks some. The table records more than 85,000 clones, around 74% of them present only once. Sequenced material: PBMCs. These TCRs come from a man aged 30 to 39 in good health and CMV-seropositive.

J is TRBJ2-6 and V is TRBV5-4, with 9 nucleotides matching TRBD1. Trimming at V came to 1 base and at J to 6 bases, leaving 5 bases not matched to a gene. This CDR3 comprises 16 residues. Per germline, CDR1 SGHNT and CDR2 YYREEE (reference sequence). The CDR3 loop is CASSLLQGAQANVLTF. The CDR3 region has the DNA TGTGCCAGCAGCTTGCTACAGGGGGCGCAGGCCAACGTCCTGACTTTC.

The chain combines TRBV28 with TRBJ1-5; TRBD1 matches 10 bases. The CDR3 spans 20 residues. CDR1 and CDR2 (germline): MDHEN, SYDVKM. V was clipped by 2 bases and J by 2 bases; unmatched bases: 15. The CDR3 spells CASSLRPGQGHRGRNQPQHF. The DNA for the CDR3 is TGTGCCAGCAGTTTAAGGCCGGGACAGGGGCACCGAGGGCGCAATCAGCCCCAGCATTTT. The whole variable domain, remainder taken from reference TRBV28 and TRBJ1-5, is DVKVTQSSRYLVKRTGEKVFLECVQDMDHENMFWYRQDPGLGLRLIYFSYDVKMKEKGDIPEGYSVSREKKERFSLILESASTNQTSMYLCASSLRPGQGHRGRNQPQHFGDGTRLSIL.

This clone was detected only once. V gene TRBV7-6 combines with J gene TRBJ2-2; D unclear. Trimming took off 0 bases at V and 0 bases at J, with 5 bases between the two ends. CDR1 is SGHVS and CDR2 is FNYEAQ in the germline V gene. The CDR3 extends over 15 amino acids. CDR3: CASSLAETNTGELFF. In nucleotides, the CDR3 is TGTGCCAGCAGCTTAGCGGAGACGAACACCGGGGAGCTGTTTTTT.

The CDR3 nucleotides read TGTGCCAGCAGTTCAGAAACGAACAGGGTTTACGAGCAGTACTTC. Protein: CASSSETNRVYEQYF. The genes are TRBV28 and TRBJ2-7; TRBD1 is a possible D gene (6 bases). CDR1 is MDHEN, CDR2 SYDVKM, per germline. The CDR3 has 15 amino acids. The ends were cut back, 4 bases at V and 4 bases at J, with 17 bases in the middle.

Here the CDR3 reads CASSLTQGDTQYF. CDR3 nucleotides: TGTGCCAGCAGCTTAACCCAGGGCGATACGCAGTATTTT. The genes are TRBV7-8 and TRBJ2-3; tentatively, D is TRBD1 (5 bases). The V gene's germline CDR1 is SGHVS and CDR2 FQNEAQ. This CDR3 comprises 13 residues. V lost 2 bases and J 6 bases, leaving 9 bases between the germline ends.

The chain employs TRBV6-6 and TRBJ1-6, with 7 positions matching TRBD1. In germline, CDR1 is MNHNY, CDR2 SVGAGI (reference sequence). The CDR3 runs 15 residues. After removal of 0 bases from V and 7 bases from J, the junction contained 3 bases not matched to a gene. The CDR3 sequence is CASSYSGTDNSPLHF. The DNA for the CDR3 is TGTGCCAGCAGTTACTCCGGGACAGACAATTCACCCCTCCACTTT.

The rearrangement joins TRBV28 to TRBJ1-4, with D tentatively TRBD1 (5 bases). This CDR3 has 16 amino acids. Trimming removed 1 base from V and 0 bases from J, with 9 bases in between. Germline V lookup: CDR1 MDHEN, CDR2 SYDVKM. The DNA of the CDR3 is TGTGCCAGCAGTTTATCAGGGATTGCAACTAATGAAAAACTGTTTTTT. This codes for CASSLSGIATNEKLFF.

The chain links TRBV2 to TRBJ1-6; TRBD1 matches at 10 bases. CDR1 and CDR2 from the germline V gene are SNHLY and FYNNEI. CDR3 length: 17 residues. Trimming cost V 6 bases and J 7 bases; bases outside gene matches: 12. CDR3: CASSPTPPGQGNSPLHF. In DNA, the CDR3 is TGTGCCAGCAGCCCTACCCCACCGGGACAGGGGAATTCACCCCTCCACTTT.

The chain recombines TRBV2 with TRBJ2-5; 10 nucleotides line up with TRBD1. The CDR3 loop spans 14 amino acids. Looked up from germline, CDR1 is SNHLY and CDR2 is FYNNEI. V was pared by 8 bases and J by 7 bases, with 10 bases of the junction left unmatched. The CDR3 DNA reads TGTGCCAGCGGAAAGACAGGGGGCGCCTGGACCCAGTACTTC. Translated, it gives CASGKTGGAWTQYF.

The rearrangement uses TRBV15 and TRBJ1-4; possible D gene TRBD1, 5 bases. Germline CDR1 and CDR2: LNHNV and YYDKDF (reference sequence). Trimming took off 5 bases at V and 4 bases at J, with 14 bases between the two ends. The CDR3 has 15 residues. CDR3: CATSGGGRVNEKLFF. In nucleotides, the CDR3 is TGTGCCACCAGCGGGGGAGGGAGAGTTAATGAAAAACTGTTTTTT.

Remarks on this clone: Other DNA variants within this sample encode the same CDR3. V is TRBV9 and J is TRBJ1-4; no clear D. The germline CDR1 and CDR2 sequences are SGDLS and YYNGEE. Trimming left V 0 bases short and J 2 bases short, with 8 bases between. This CDR3 is built from 15 residues. The CDR3 reads CASSVGAATNEKLFF. The CDR3 DNA sequence: TGTGCCAGCAGCGTAGGCGCCGCGACTAATGAAAAACTGTTTTTT.

V and J are TRBV10-3 and TRBJ2-7; 9 bases are shared with TRBD2. The CDR3 sequence is 14 residues long. CDR1 and CDR2 from the germline V gene are ENHRY and SYGVKD. After removal of 6 bases from V and 3 bases from J, the junction contained 6 bases not matched to a gene. As DNA, the CDR3 is TGTGCCATCAGATCTAGCGGGGTAATCTACGAGCAGTACTTC. As protein: CAIRSSGVIYEQYF.

This sequence joins TRBV30 and TRBJ1-5, with D hard to call. Germline V CDR1 and CDR2: GTSNPN, SVGIG (reference sequence). Trimming pared 2 bases from V and 2 bases from J, leaving 13 bases between. The CDR3 is 15 residues long. The CDR3 bases are TGTGCCTGGAGTATCTACCTCGGAGGCAATCAGCCCCAGCATTTT. It translates to CAWSIYLGGNQPQHF. The whole variable domain, filled in from reference TRBV30 and TRBJ1-5, reads SQTIHQWPATLVQPVGSPLSLECTVEGTSNPNLYWYRQAAGRGLQLLFYSVGIGQISSEVPQNLSASRPQDRQFILSSKKLLLSDSGFYLCAWSIYLGGNQPQHFGDGTRLSIL.

Turning to this clone: An end of the junction differs from the germline gene, which may be a read error. V is TRBV7-3 and J is TRBJ2-7; D not resolved. The germline V gene encodes CDR1 SGHTA and CDR2 FQGTGA. The CDR3 loop spans 14 amino acids. CDR3 in DNA: TGTGCCAGCAGCCCGTGGCTGGGCTCCCACGAGCAGTACTTC. This translates into CASSPWLGSHEQYF. Complete variable domain (other parts from reference TRBV7-3 and TRBJ2-7): GAGVSQTPSNKVTEKGKYVELRCDPISGHTALYWYRQSLGQGPEFLIYFQGTGAADDSGLPNDRFFAVRPEGSVSTLKIQRTERGDSAVYLCASSPWLGSHEQYFGPGTRLTVT.

The genes are TRBV7-2 and TRBJ2-3; D is possibly TRBD1 (6 bases). CDR3 length: 16 amino acids. Trimming removed 1 base at V and 3 bases at J, with 14 bases between. Germline CDR1 SGHTA, CDR2 FQGNSA. This CDR3 reads CASSLGRGFRTDTQYF. CDR3 bases: TGTGCCAGCAGCTTAGGCAGGGGTTTTAGAACAGATACGCAGTATTTT.

The V call is TRBV7-3, the J call TRBJ2-2; no definite D call. Germline CDR1 is SGHTA and CDR2 is FQGTGA. Trimming cost V 5 bases and J 0 bases, with 10 bases left between them. CDR3 size: 15 residues. The CDR3 bases are TGTGCCAGCAGCCCCGACCTAGCGAACACCGGGGAGCTGTTTTTT. As protein: CASSPDLANTGELFF.

This clone has a handful of counts. V is TRBV7-9 and J is TRBJ1-1, with a tentative D call TRBD1 (6 bases). This CDR3 region has 14 residues. From germline, CDR1 is SEHNR and CDR2 FQNEAQ (reference sequence). Trimming left V 1 base short and J 2 bases short, with 8 bases between. The CDR3 region is CASSLGQANTEAFF. The CDR3 DNA reads TGTGCCAGCAGCTTAGGACAGGCTAACACTGAAGCTTTCTTT.

V is TRBV5-6 and J is TRBJ2-5, with a tentative D call TRBD1 (5 bases). V lost 0 bases, J lost 4 bases, and 13 bases lay in between. Germline loops: CDR1 SGHDT, CDR2 YYEEEE. The CDR3 runs to 15 residues. The CDR3: CASSLAVDSGETQYF. CDR3 coding DNA: TGTGCCAGCAGCTTGGCTGTAGACAGTGGAGAGACCCAGTACTTC.

The V gene is TRBV9, the J gene TRBJ2-1; TRBD1 aligns across 12 bases. This CDR3 region has 19 residues. V trimming: 3 bases; J trimming: 0 bases; junction bases outside the gene matches: 10. Germline values: CDR1 SGDLS, CDR2 YYNGEE. CDR3 sequence: CASSEPGQGAPSSYNEQFF. The CDR3 region has the DNA TGTGCCAGCAGCGAACCGGGACAGGGGGCCCCGAGCTCCTACAATGAGCAGTTCTTC.

This clone appeared a few times. The chain carries TRBV5-1 and TRBJ2-5, with 8 bases that match TRBD1. This CDR3 has 14 residues. J was trimmed by 5 bases and V by 7 bases; bases with no gene match: 10. Germline V lookup: CDR1 SGHRS, CDR2 YFSETQ. CDR3 in amino acids: CASGLGQVKETQYF. In DNA form, the CDR3 reads TGCGCCAGCGGCCTGGGACAGGTGAAGGAGACCCAGTACTTC.

V usage is TRBV18 and J usage is TRBJ1-5, with D possibly matching TRBD1 (6 bases). The CDR3 has 15 amino acids. Germline assignment: CDR1 KGHSH and CDR2 LQKENI. V was cut by 3 bases and J by 3 bases, with 12 bases left in between. CDR3: CASSPTGGPNQPQHF. The CDR3 DNA sequence: TGTGCCAGCTCACCGACAGGAGGACCCAATCAGCCCCAGCATTTT.

This clone has more than one count but fewer than ten. V is TRBV2 and J is TRBJ1-2; perhaps TRBD1 as D (6 bases). The CDR3 sequence is 15 residues long. Trimming removed 5 bases at V and 0 bases at J, with 13 bases between. Per germline, CDR1 SNHLY and CDR2 FYNNEI. The CDR3 region has the DNA TGTGCCAGCAGTCATACAGGGTCTCCTAACTATGGCTACACCTTC. This translates into CASSHTGSPNYGYTF.

The rearrangement joins TRBV4-3 to TRBJ2-5; TRBD2 matches 10 bases. V was clipped by 1 base and J by 4 bases; unmatched bases: 9. Germline lookup yields CDR1 LGHNA and CDR2 YSLEER. There are 17 residues in the CDR3. The CDR3 protein is CASSQVASGGAGETQYF. For the CDR3, the DNA is TGCGCCAGCAGCCAAGTTGCCAGCGGGGGGGCAGGAGAGACCCAGTACTTC.

The rearrangement joins TRBV30 to TRBJ1-2, with D possibly TRBD1 on 6 matching bases. The CDR3 length is 11 residues. The V gene's germline CDR1 is GTSNPN and CDR2 SVGIG (reference sequence). Trimming took off 8 bases at V and 8 bases at J, with 15 bases between the two ends. CDR3 nucleotides: TGTGCCCAGGGGAGGGCCCGGGGCTACACCTTC. It encodes CAQGRARGYTF.